A selection of T cell receptor beta chains follows, all from one sample in a study of CD8 T cells in ankylosing spondylitis. TCRdb recomputed calls from the 5' RACE reads with MiXCR, one row per CDR3 protein. The table records around 150,000 distinct CDR3 sequences, more than 9.5% of them present only once. Specimen: blood, either unsorted or a sorted T cell fraction (not recorded which). The receptors were sampled from a female donor with ankylosing spondylitis or in good health (not recorded which). Both conserved end residues are part of each CDR3. The D gene is left open where the match is weak. Clone sizes are given selectively: once, few, many, or a class where the clone is expanded.

TRBJ2-7,TRBV7-9,many,-,CASSFGDSYEQYF,TGTGCCAGCAGCTTCGGGGACTCCTACGAGCAGTACTTC
TRBJ2-7,TRBV12-3/TRBV12-4,many,-,CASSWGAANYEQYF,TGTGCCAGCAGTTGGGGTGCAGCCAACTACGAGCAGTACTTC
TRBJ1-2,TRBV20-1,-,-,CCARGRVRGPNYGYTF,TGCTGCGCTAGAGGCCGGGTTAGGGGCCCTAACTATGGCTACACCTTC
TRBJ2-2,TRBV11-2,many,-,CASNDINQGTGELFF,TGTGCCAGCAACGATATTAATCAGGGGACCGGGGAGCTGTTTTTT
TRBJ2-7,TRBV10-1,many,TRBD1,CASSGAGTAKNSHEQYF,TGCGCCAGCAGTGGGGCCGGGACAGCCAAAAACAGCCACGAGCAGTACTTC
TRBJ1-5,TRBV5-5,many,-,CASSLGAHKGPQHF,TGTGCCAGCAGCTTGGGCGCTCACAAAGGGCCCCAGCATTTT
TRBJ1-4,TRBV7-2,many,TRBD1,CASGTGGNEKLFF,TGTGCCAGCGGCACAGGGGGGAACGAAAAACTGTTTTTT
TRBJ2-2,TRBV12-3/TRBV12-4,many,-,CASSQPDTTGELFF,TGTGCCAGCAGTCAACCTGACACCACCGGGGAGCTGTTTTTT
TRBJ1-5,TRBV12-3/TRBV12-4,-,-,CAGRGPGVVQPRHF,TGTGCCGGCAGGGGACCGGGGGTTGTACAGCCCCGGCATTTT
TRBJ2-2,TRBV6-2/TRBV6-3,many,-,CASSYSTAGQPNTGELFF,TGTGCCAGCAGTTACTCGACGGCGGGACAACCGAACACCGGGGAGCTGTTTTTT
TRBJ2-2,TRBV19,many,-,CASSNGHFVSGELFF,TGTGCCAGTAGTAACGGACACTTCGTATCCGGGGAGCTGTTTTTT
TRBJ2-4,TRBV29-1,many,-,CSGIIRDIQYF,TGCAGCGGGATAATTCGGGACATTCAGTACTTC
TRBJ2-2,TRBV7-7,few,-,CASSGLELFF,TGTGCCAGCAGTGGGTTGGAGCTGTTTTTT
TRBJ2-7,TRBV6-6,few,TRBD1,CASSYDRGYEQYF,TGTGCCAGCAGTTATGACAGGGGCTACGAGCAGTACTTC
TRBJ1-2,TRBV29-1,many,-,CSVATRGFGYGYTF,TGCAGCGTGGCTACCAGGGGATTCGGCTATGGCTACACCTTC
TRBJ2-3,TRBV19,once,-,CASSMWRASTDTQYF,TGTGCCAGTAGTATGTGGCGGGCTAGCACAGATACGCAGTATTTT
TRBJ1-4,TRBV7-2,many,-,CASSLGQGALGEKLFF,TGTGCCAGCAGCTTAGGTCAGGGAGCTCTCGGGGAAAAACTGTTTTTT
TRBJ2-2,TRBV14,many,-,CASSQARANGELFF,TGTGCCAGCAGCCAAGCTCGAGCCAACGGGGAGCTGTTTTTT
TRBJ2-6,TRBV19,-,-,CASMVSGANVLTF,TGTGCCAGTATGGTCTCTGGGGCCAACGTCCTGACTTTC
TRBJ1-1,TRBV6-5,-,-,CASSSTGRNTEAFF,TGTGCCAGCAGTTCGACGGGGAGGAACACTGAAGCTTTCTTT
TRBJ1-1,TRBV7-9,-,-,CASSFGGENTEAFF,TGTGCCAGCAGCTTCGGGGGGGAGAACACTGAAGCTTTCTTT
TRBJ1-5,TRBV12-3/TRBV12-4,many,-,CATGTGTPINQPQHF,TGTGCCACCGGAACCGGGACGCCCATCAATCAGCCCCAGCATTTT
TRBJ2-5,TRBV4-2,many,TRBD2,CASSRLAGGGVGETQYF,TGTGCCAGCAGCCGACTAGCGGGGGGAGGGGTCGGGGAGACCCAGTACTTC
TRBJ2-7,TRBV11-2,few,-,CASSFGDIPYEQYF,TGTGCCAGCAGCTTTGGGGACATACCCTACGAGCAGTACTTC
TRBJ1-4,TRBV20-1,many,-,CSARYGLNEKLFF,TGCAGTGCTAGATACGGCCTTAATGAAAAACTGTTTTTT
TRBJ1-1,TRBV12-3/TRBV12-4,many,-,CASSLRALNTEAFF,TGTGCCAGCAGTTTAAGGGCCCTGAACACTGAAGCTTTCTTT
TRBJ1-5,TRBV30,many,-,CAWGQSSNQPQHF,TGTGCCTGGGGGCAGTCTAGCAATCAGCCCCAGCATTTT
TRBJ2-3,TRBV7-2,-,TRBD2,CASSLREGRTDTQYF,TGTGCCAGCAGCTTGCGGGAGGGCCGCACAGATACGCAGTATTTT
TRBJ2-7,TRBV5-5,many,-,CASSLARGSYEQYF,TGTGCCAGCAGCTTGGCCCGGGGCTCCTACGAGCAGTACTTC
TRBJ2-2,TRBV7-6,many,-,CASSLALTRNTGELFF,TGTGCCAGCAGCTTGGCCCTGACAAGGAACACCGGGGAGCTGTTTTTT
TRBJ2-2,TRBV6-6,many,-,CASSGADTGELFF,TGTGCCAGCAGTGGGGCTGACACCGGGGAGCTGTTTTTT
TRBJ2-7,TRBV28,many,-,CASSLETGNYEQYF,TGTGCCAGCAGTTTAGAGACAGGCAACTACGAGCAGTACTTC
TRBJ2-1,TRBV3-1,-,TRBD2,CASSPGTSGNEQFF,TGTGCCAGCAGCCCCGGGACTAGCGGGAATGAGCAGTTCTTC
TRBJ2-1,TRBV29-1,-,-,CSVERLRGEQFF,TGCAGCGTTGAAAGGTTGCGGGGTGAGCAGTTCTTC
TRBJ2-2,TRBV7-6,-,-,CASSLDREPGELFF,TGTGCCAGCAGCTTAGACAGGGAACCCGGGGAGCTGTTTTTT
TRBJ2-7,TRBV10-2,few,TRBD1,CASSEPGQGNEQYF,TGCGCCAGCAGTGAGCCGGGACAGGGTAATGAGCAGTACTTC
TRBJ2-2,TRBV5-1,many,-,CASSTNTGELFF,TGCGCCAGCAGCACAAACACCGGGGAGCTGTTTTTT
TRBJ2-2,TRBV11-2,-,TRBD1,CASKQGADTGELFF,TGTGCCAGCAAACAGGGGGCGGACACCGGGGAGCTGTTTTTT
TRBJ2-3,TRBV20-1,once,TRBD2,CNAILAGVDTQYF,TGCAACGCCATCCTAGCGGGGGTGGATACGCAGTATTTT
TRBJ2-3,TRBV5-1,many,-,CASRPGTVGTDTQYF,TGCGCCAGCAGACCGGGTACTGTGGGCACAGATACGCAGTATTTT
TRBJ2-1,TRBV5-1,many,TRBD2,CASSSSGDYYNEQFF,TGCGCCAGCAGCTCCTCCGGGGACTACTACAATGAGCAGTTCTTC
TRBJ2-7,TRBV5-1,-,-,CANSFGSSYEQYF,TGCGCCAACAGCTTTGGCAGCTCCTACGAGCAGTACTTC
TRBJ2-1,TRBV11-3,-,-,CASSLDGGNNEQFF,TGTGCCAGCAGCTTAGATGGGGGAAACAATGAGCAGTTCTTC
TRBJ2-3,TRBV7-3,many,TRBD1,CASSSWTGRTDTQYF,TGTGCCAGCAGCTCCTGGACAGGGAGGACAGATACGCAGTATTTT
TRBJ1-5,TRBV27,many,-,CASSLSVGVGQPQHF,TGTGCCAGCAGTTTATCTGTGGGAGTCGGTCAGCCCCAGCATTTT
TRBJ1-4,TRBV20-1,few,TRBD1,CSARSGQEDEKLFF,TGCAGTGCTAGATCGGGACAGGAGGATGAAAAACTGTTTTTT
TRBJ2-7,TRBV28,once,TRBD1,CASSPDRPYEQYF,TGTGCCAGCAGTCCGGACAGGCCTTACGAGCAGTACTTC